This TCR beta chain was observed in a study of blood T cell repertoires in COVID-19. Study information: The analysed material was cDNA or gDNA that came from T cells, B-cell-depleted T cells, or PBMCs.

Only a few counts were recorded for this clone. Study processing details: How many nucleated cells were present was estimated from reference gene primer amplification. The table came from immunoSEQ multiplex PCR; TCRdb's copy has only in-frame clones and leaves some out. The DNA was the basis for D and trimming; V, J and clone size are from that table. The sample has tens of thousands of clones; 70% to 90% are singletons. This clonotype was obtained from a man between 45 and 60 years old with acute or convalescent COVID-19. The sample taken for sequencing was peripheral blood.

This CDR3 reads CASSLEDSSRQPQHF. The CDR3 DNA reads TGCGCCAGCAGCCTAGAGGACAGCTCTCGTCAGCCCCAGCATTTT. V gene TRBV5-1 combines with J gene TRBJ1-5, with D possibly TRBD1 on 6 matching bases. This CDR3 contains 15 residues. Germline-derived CDR1 and CDR2 are SGHRS and YFSETQ. V dropped 4 bases and J dropped 6 bases, with 17 bases sitting between them. The whole variable domain, remainder taken from reference TRBV5-1 and TRBJ1-5, is KAGVTQTPRYLIKTRGQQVTLSCSPISGHRSVSWYQQTPGQGLQFLFEYFSETQRNKGNFPGRFSGRQFSNSRSEMNVSTLELGDSALYLCASSLEDSSRQPQHFGDGTRLSIL.